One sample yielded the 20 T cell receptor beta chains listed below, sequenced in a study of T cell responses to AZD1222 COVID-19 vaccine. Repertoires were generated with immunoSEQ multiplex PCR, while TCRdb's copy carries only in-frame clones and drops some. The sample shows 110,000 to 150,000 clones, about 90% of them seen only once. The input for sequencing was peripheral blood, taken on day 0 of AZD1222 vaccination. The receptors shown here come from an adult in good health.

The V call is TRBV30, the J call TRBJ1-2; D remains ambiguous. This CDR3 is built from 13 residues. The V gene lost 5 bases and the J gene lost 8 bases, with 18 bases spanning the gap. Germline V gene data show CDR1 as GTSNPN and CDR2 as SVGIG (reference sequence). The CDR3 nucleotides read TGTGCCTGGCCCCGAGGGCCTGCGGGGGGCTACACCTTC. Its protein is CAWPRGPAGGYTF.

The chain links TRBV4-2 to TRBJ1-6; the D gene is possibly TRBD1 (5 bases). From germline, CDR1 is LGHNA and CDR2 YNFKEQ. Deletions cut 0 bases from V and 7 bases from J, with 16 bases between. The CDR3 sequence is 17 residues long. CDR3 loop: CASSQDPSRVGNSPLHF. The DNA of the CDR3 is TGTGCCAGCAGCCAAGACCCGTCCAGGGTGGGCAATTCACCCCTCCACTTT.

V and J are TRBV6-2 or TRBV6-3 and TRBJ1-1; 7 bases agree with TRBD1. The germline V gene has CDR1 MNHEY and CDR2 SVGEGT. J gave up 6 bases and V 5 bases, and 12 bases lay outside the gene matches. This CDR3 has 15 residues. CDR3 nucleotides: TGTGCCAGCAGTAGGGACAGCCGGAGGGGCGCTGAAGCTTTCTTT. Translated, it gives CASSRDSRRGAEAFF.

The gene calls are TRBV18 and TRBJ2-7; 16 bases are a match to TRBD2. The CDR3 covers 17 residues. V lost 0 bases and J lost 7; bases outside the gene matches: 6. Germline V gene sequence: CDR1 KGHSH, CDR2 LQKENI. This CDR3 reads CASSPPGLAGGDGEQYF. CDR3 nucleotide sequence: TGTGCCAGCTCACCACCGGGACTAGCGGGGGGGGATGGAGAGCAGTACTTC.

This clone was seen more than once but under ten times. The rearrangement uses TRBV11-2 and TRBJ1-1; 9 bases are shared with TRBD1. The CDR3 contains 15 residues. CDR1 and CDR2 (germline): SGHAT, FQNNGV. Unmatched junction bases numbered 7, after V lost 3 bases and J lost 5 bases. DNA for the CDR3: TGTGCCAGCAGCTTTGCCGGGACAGGGCGTACTGAAGCTTTCTTT. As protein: CASSFAGTGRTEAFF.

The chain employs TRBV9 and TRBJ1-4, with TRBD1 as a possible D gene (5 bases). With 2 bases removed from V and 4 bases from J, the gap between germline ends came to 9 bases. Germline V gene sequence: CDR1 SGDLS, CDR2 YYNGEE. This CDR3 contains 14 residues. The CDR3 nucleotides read TGTGCCAGCAGCGTGGGCCAGGGTAATGAAAAACTGTTTTTT. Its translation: CASSVGQGNEKLFF.

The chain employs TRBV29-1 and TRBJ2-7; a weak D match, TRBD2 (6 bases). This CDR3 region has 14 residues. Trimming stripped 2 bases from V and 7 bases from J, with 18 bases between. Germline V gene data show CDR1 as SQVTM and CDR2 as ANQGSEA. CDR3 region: CSVESVSGAGEQYF. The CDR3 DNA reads TGCAGCGTTGAAAGTGTGAGTGGGGCGGGAGAGCAGTACTTC.

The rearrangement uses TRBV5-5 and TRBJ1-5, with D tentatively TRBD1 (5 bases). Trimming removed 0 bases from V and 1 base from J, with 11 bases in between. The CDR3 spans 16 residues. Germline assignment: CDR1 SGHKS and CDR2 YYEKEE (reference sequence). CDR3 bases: TGTGCCAGCAGCTTGGTCGTGGCAGGGAGCAATCAGCCCCAGCATTTT. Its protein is CASSLVVAGSNQPQHF.

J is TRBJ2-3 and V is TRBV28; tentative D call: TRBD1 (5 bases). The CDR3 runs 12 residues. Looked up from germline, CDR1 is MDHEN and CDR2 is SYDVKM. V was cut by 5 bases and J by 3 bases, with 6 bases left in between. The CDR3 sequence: CASSHRTDTQYF. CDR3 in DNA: TGTGCCAGCAGTCACAGGACAGATACGCAGTATTTT.

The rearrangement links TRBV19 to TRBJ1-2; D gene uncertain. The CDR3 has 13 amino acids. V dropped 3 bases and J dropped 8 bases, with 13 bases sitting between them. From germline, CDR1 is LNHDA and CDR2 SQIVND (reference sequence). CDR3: CASSIHSFDGYTF. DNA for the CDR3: TGTGCCAGTAGTATCCATAGCTTCGACGGCTACACCTTC.

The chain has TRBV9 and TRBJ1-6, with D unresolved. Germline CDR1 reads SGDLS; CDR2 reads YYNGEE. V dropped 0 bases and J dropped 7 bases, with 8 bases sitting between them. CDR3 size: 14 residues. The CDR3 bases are TGTGCCAGCAGCGTAGGCGCAGTAAATTCACCCCTCCACTTT. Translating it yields CASSVGAVNSPLHF.

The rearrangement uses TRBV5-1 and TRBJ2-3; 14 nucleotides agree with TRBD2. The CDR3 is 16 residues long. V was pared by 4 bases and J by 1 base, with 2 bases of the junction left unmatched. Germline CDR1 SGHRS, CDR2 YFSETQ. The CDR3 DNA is TGCGCCAGCAGCATGGGACTAGCGGGAGGCACAGATACGCAGTATTTT. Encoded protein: CASSMGLAGGTDTQYF.

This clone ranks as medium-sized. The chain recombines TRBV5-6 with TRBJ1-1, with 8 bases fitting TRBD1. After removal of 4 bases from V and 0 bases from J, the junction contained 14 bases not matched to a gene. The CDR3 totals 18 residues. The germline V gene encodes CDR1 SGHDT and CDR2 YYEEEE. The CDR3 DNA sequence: TGTGCCAGCAGCCCGGGGAGGACAGGGACCGAGATGAACACTGAAGCTTTCTTT. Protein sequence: CASSPGRTGTEMNTEAFF.

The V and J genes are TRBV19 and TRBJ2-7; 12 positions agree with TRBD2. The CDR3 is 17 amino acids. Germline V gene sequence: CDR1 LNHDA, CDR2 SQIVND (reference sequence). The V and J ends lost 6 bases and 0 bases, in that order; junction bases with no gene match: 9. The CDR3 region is CASRSGTSGRSSYEQYF. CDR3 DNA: TGTGCCAGTAGATCAGGGACTAGCGGGCGAAGCTCCTACGAGCAGTACTTC.

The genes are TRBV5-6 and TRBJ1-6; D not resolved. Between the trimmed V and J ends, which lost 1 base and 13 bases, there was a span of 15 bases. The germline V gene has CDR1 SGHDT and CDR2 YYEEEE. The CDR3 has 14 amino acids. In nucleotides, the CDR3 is TGTGCCAGCAGCTTGCGCGCGTCGGTTCTTCCCCTCCACTTT. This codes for CASSLRASVLPLHF.

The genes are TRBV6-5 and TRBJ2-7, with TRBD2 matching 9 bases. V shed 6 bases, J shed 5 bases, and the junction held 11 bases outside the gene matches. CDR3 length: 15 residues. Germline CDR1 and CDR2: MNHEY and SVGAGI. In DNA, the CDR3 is TGTGCCAGCAGGAAGGTGGCGGGGGGGGATAACGAGCAGTACTTC. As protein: CASRKVAGGDNEQYF.

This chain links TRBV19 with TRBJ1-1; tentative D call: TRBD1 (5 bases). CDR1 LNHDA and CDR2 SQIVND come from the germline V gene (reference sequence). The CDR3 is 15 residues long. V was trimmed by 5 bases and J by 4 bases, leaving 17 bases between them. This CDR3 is CASSARDPGVTEAFF. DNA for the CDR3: TGTGCCAGTAGTGCCCGGGACCCTGGGGTCACTGAAGCTTTCTTT.

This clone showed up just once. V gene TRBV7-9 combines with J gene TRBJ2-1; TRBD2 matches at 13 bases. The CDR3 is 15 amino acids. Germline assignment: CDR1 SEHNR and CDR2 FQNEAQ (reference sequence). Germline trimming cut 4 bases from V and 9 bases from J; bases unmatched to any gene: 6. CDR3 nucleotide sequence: TGTGCCAGCAGCTCAACTAGCGGGAGGGCCGGTGAGCAGTTCTTC. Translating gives CASSSTSGRAGEQFF. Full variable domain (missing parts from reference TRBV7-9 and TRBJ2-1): DTGVSQNPRHKITKRGQNVTFRCDPISEHNRLYWYRQTLGQGPEFLTYFQNEAQLEKSRLLSDRFSAERPKGSFSTLEIQRTEQGDSAMYLCASSSTSGRAGEQFFGPGTRLTVL.

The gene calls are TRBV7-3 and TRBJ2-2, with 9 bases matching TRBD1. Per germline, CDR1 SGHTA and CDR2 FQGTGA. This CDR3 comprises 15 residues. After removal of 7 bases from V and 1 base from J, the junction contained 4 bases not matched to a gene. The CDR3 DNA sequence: TGTGCCAGCAACCCGACAGGGGGGAACACCGGGGAGCTGTTTTTT. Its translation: CASNPTGGNTGELFF.

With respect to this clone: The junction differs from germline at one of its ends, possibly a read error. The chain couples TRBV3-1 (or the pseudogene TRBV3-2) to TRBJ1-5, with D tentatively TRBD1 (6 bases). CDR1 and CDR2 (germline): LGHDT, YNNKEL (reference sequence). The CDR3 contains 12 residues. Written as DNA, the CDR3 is TGTGCCAGCAGCACAGGGAATCTGCCCCAGCATTTT. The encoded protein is CASSTGNLPQHF.